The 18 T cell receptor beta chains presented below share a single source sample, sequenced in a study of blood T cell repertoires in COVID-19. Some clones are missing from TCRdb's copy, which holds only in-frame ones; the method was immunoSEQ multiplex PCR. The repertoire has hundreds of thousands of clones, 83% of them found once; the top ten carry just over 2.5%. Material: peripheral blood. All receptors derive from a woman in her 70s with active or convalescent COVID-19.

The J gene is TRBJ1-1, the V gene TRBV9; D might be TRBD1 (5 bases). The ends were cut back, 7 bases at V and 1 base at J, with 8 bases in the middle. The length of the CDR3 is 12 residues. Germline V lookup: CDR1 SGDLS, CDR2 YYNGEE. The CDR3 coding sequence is TGTGCCAGCGGGGGAGGGAACACTGAAGCTTTCTTT. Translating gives CASGGGNTEAFF.

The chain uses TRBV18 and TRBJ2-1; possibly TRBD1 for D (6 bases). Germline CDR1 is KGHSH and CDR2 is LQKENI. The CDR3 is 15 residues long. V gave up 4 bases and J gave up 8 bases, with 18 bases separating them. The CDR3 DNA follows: TGTGCCAGCTCACGATCGACAGGCCAGAAGGATGAGCAGTTCTTC. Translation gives CASSRSTGQKDEQFF.

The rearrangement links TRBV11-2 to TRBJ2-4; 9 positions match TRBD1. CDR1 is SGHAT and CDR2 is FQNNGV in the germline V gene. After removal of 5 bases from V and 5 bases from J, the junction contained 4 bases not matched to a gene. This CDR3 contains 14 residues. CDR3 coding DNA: TGTGCCAGCAGCGCCCGGACAGGGGAAAACATTCAGTACTTC. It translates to CASSARTGENIQYF.

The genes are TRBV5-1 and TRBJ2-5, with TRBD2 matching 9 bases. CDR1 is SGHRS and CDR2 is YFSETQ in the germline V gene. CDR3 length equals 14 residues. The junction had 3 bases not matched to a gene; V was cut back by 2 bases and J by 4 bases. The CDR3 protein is CASSFGSGGETQYF. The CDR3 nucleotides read TGCGCCAGCAGCTTCGGTAGCGGGGGAGAGACCCAGTACTTC.

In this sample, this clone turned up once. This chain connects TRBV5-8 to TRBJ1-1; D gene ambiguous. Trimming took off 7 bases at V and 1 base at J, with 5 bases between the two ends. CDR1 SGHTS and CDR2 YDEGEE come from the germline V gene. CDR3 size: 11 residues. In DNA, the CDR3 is TGTGCCAGCGGGCCGAACACTGAAGCTTTCTTT. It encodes CASGPNTEAFF.

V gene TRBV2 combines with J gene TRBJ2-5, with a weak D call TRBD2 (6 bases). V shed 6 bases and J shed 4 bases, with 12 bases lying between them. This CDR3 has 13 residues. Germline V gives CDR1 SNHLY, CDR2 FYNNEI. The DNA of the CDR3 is TGTGCCAGCAGAGGACTACCTATAGAGACCCAGTACTTC. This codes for CASRGLPIETQYF.

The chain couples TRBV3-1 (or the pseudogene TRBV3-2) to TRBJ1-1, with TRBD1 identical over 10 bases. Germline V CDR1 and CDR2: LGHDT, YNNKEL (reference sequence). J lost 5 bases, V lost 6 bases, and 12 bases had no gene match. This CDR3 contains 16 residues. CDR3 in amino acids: CASRHTGTGVSTEAFF. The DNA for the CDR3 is TGTGCCAGCAGACATACCGGGACAGGGGTGTCGACTGAAGCTTTCTTT.

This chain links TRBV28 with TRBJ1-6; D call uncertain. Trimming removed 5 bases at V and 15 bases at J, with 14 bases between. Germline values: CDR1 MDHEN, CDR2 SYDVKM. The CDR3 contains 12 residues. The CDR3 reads CASSGGEGLLHF. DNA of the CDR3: TGTGCCAGCAGTGGCGGGGAGGGTCTCCTCCACTTT.

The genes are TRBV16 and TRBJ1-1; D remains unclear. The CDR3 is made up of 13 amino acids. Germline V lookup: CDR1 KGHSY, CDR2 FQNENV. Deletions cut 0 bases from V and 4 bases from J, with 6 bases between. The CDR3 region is CASSQSRGTEAFF. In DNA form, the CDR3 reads TGTGCCAGCAGCCAATCGCGGGGCACTGAAGCTTTCTTT. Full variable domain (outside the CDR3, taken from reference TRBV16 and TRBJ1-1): GEEVAQTPKHLVRGEGQKAKLYCAPIKGHSYVFWYQQVLKNEFKFLISFQNENVFDETGMPKERFSAKCLPNSPCSLEIQATKLEDSAVYFCASSQSRGTEAFFGQGTRLTVV.

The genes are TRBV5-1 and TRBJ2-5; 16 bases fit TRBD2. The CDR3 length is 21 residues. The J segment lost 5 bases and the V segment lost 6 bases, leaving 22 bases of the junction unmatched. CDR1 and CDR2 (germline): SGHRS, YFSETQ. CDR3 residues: CASTDLGESGTSGGASETQYF. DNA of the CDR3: TGCGCCAGCACCGATCTAGGCGAATCCGGGACTAGCGGGGGGGCCTCGGAGACCCAGTACTTC.

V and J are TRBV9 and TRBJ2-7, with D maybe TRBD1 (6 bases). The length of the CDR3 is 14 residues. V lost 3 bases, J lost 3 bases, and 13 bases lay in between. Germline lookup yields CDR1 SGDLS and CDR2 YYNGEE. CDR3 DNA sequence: TGTGCCAGCAGCGACAGGGTTCACGTCTACGAGCAGTACTTC. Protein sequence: CASSDRVHVYEQYF.

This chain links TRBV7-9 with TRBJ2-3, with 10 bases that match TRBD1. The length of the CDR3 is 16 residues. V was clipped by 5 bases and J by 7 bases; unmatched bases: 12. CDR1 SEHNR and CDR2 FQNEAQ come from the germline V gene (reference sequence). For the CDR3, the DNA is TGTGCCAGCAGCCCCCCCCCGGGACAGGGGTCTTATACGCAGTATTTT. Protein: CASSPPPGQGSYTQYF.

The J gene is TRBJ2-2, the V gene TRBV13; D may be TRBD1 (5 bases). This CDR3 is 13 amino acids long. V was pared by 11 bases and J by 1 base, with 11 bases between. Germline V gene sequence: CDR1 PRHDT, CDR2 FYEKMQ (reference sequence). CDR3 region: CASRQMNTGELFF. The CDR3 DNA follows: TGTGCCTCGAGACAGATGAACACCGGGGAGCTGTTTTTT.

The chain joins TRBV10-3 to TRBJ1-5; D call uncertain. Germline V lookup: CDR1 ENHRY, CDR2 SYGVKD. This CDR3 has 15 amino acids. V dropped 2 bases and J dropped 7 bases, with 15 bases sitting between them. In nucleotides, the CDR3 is TGTGCCATCAGTGAGAAAACGGCCGGAGAACAGCCCCAGCATTTT. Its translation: CAISEKTAGEQPQHF.

The CDR3, as DNA: TGCGCCAGCAGGGCCGGGACAGCCGAGCAGTACTTC. It encodes CASRAGTAEQYF. The rearrangement joins TRBV5-1 to TRBJ2-7; 7 bases are a match to TRBD1. This CDR3 is 12 amino acids long. CDR1 and CDR2 from the germline V gene are SGHRS and YFSETQ. The ends lost 5 bases at V and 6 bases at J; junction bases unmatched: 5.

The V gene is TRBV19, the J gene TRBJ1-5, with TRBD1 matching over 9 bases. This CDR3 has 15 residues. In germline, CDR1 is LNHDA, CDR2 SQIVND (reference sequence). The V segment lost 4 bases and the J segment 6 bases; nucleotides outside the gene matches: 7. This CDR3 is CASSSTGGAGQPQHF. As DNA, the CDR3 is TGTGCCAGTAGTAGTACAGGGGGCGCGGGTCAGCCCCAGCATTTT.

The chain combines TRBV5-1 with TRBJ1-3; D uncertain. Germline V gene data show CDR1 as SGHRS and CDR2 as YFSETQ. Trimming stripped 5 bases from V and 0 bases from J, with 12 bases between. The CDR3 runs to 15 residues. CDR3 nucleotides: TGCGCCAGCAGGTTACTCGCTGGCTCTGGAAACACCATATATTTT. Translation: CASRLLAGSGNTIYF.

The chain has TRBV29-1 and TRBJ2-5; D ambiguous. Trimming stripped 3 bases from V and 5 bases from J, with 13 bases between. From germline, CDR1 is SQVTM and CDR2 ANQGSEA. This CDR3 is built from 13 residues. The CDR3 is CSVDVEAAETQYF. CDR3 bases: TGCAGCGTTGACGTCGAGGCGGCGGAGACCCAGTACTTC.